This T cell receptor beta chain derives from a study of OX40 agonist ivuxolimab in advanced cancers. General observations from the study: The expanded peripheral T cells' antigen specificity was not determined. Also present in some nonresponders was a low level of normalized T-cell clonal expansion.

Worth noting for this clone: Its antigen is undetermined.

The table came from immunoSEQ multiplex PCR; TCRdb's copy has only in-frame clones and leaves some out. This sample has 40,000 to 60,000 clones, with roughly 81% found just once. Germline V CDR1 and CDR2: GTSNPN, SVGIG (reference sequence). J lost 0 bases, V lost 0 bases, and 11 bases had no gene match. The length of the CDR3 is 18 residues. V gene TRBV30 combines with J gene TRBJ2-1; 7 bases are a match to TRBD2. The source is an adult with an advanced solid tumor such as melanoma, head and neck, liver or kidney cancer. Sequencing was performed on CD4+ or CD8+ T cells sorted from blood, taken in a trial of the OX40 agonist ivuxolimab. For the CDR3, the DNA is TGTGCCTGGAGTGTAAGTTGGGGAGGGCGTTTCTCCTACAATGAGCAGTTCTTC. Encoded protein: CAWSVSWGGRFSYNEQFF.